This is a list of T cell receptor beta chains from one sample in a study of shared clonotypes between healthy human individuals. Measured with immunoSEQ multiplex PCR; TCRdb has only the in-frame clones, and not every one. The table lists fewer than 3 million clones, just under 95% of them singletons. Specimen: naive CD4+ T cells from PBMCs. The origin of the receptors is a man between 18 and 29 years old in good health. Some clones in this sample may be carry-over from other donors' samples. The CDR3 runs from the conserved cysteine through the conserved F or W. A D gene is named only where the DNA matches it firmly. Expanded clones get a size class; other rows say once, few or many, or leave the size out.

.,TRBV19,.,TRBJ1-1,TGTGCCAGTAGTATAGATACTCGGGACTGGGTGGGAACTGAAGCTTTCTTT,CASSIDTRDWVGTEAFF
.,TRBV7-3,TRBD2,TRBJ2-1,TGTGCCAGCAGCTTAATAGCGGGAGCGGTTAAGCAGTTCTTC,CASSLIAGAVKQFF
once,TRBV7-9,.,TRBJ2-5,TGTGCCAGCAGGACCGAATCGGCGGGGGAGACCCAGTACTTC,CASRTESAGETQYF
.,TRBV4-3,.,TRBJ2-3,TGCGCCAGCAGCCCTGCCCCAGCCGCCAGCACAGATACGCAGTATTTT,CASSPAPAASTDTQYF
.,TRBV5-4,.,TRBJ2-5,TGTGCCAGCAGCCCGCCAGGACAGGGGACTAGAGAGACCCAGTACTTC,CASSPPGQGTRETQYF
once,TRBV6-6,.,TRBJ2-7,TGTGCCAGCAGTTACGAAACGACCGAGCAGTACTTC,CASSYETTEQYF
.,TRBV19,TRBD2,TRBJ2-7,TGTGCCAGTAGTATCGGACTAGCCGCTTACGAGCAGTACTTC,CASSIGLAAYEQYF
.,TRBV7-2,TRBD2,TRBJ2-2,TGTGCCAGCAGCTCAACCCGCAGCGGGAGGGCCGGAACCGGGGAGCTGTTTTTT,CASSSTRSGRAGTGELFF
.,TRBV6-5,.,TRBJ2-7,TGTGCCAGCAGCCCGGTCGGATACGAGCAGTACTTC,CASSPVGYEQYF
.,TRBV7-3,TRBD1,TRBJ2-5,TGTGCCAGCAGCTCAACAGGGGCGACGGAGACCCAGTACTTC,CASSSTGATETQYF
.,TRBV6-5,.,TRBJ2-2,TGTGCCAGCAGTGCCCCCGTAAGAAACACCGGGGAGCTGTTTTTT,CASSAPVRNTGELFF
.,TRBV2,.,TRBJ2-5,TGTGCCAGCAGTGTTCCGGGATCGGAGACCCAGTACTTC,CASSVPGSETQYF
.,TRBV5-4,.,TRBJ1-1,TGTGCCAGCAGCTTGGGGGTGGTGGCAAACACTGAAGCTTTCTTT,CASSLGVVANTEAFF
.,TRBV15,.,TRBJ2-3,TGTGCCACCAGCAGGGACTTGGGTTTTGCAACTAGCACAGATACGCAGTATTTT,CATSRDLGFATSTDTQYF
.,TRBV2,TRBD1,TRBJ2-1,TGTGCCAGCAGGTACGACAGGGCATCCTACAATGAGCAGTTCTTC,CASRYDRASYNEQFF
.,TRBV5-6,.,TRBJ1-1,TGTGCCAGCAGCCCACCCGGGGGATGGACTGAAGCTTTCTTT,CASSPPGGWTEAFF
once,TRBV7-6,TRBD2,TRBJ2-1,TGTGCCAGCAGCGTACTAGCGGGAGGCTCCTACAATGAGCAGTTCTTC,CASSVLAGGSYNEQFF
.,TRBV18,.,TRBJ2-7,TGTGCCAGCTCACCTATCCCTATCTCCACAAGCTCCTACGAGCAGTACTTC,CASSPIPISTSSYEQYF
.,TRBV27,.,TRBJ2-7,TGTGCCAGCAGTTCACAGGGTTCGGGGTCCTACGAGCAGTACTTC,CASSSQGSGSYEQYF
.,TRBV28,TRBD1,TRBJ2-3,TGTGCCAGCAGTGTCTTCGGACAGGGGACCACAGATACGCAGTATTTT,CASSVFGQGTTDTQYF
.,TRBV5-4,.,TRBJ1-2,TGTGCCAGCAGCCCGGCGGCACAGGCTCTGGGGTATGGCTACACCTTC,CASSPAAQALGYGYTF
.,TRBV10-3,TRBD1,TRBJ2-7,TGTGCCATCACCCCGGGACAGGAAGTGTACGAGCAGTACTTC,CAITPGQEVYEQYF
.,TRBV14,.,TRBJ2-6,TGTGCCAGCAGCCACATGATACCGTTTCAGGGTGCCAACGTCCTGACTTTC,CASSHMIPFQGANVLTF
.,TRBV5-1,.,TRBJ2-3,TGCGCCACCAGAACGGGGGTAGCGACAGATACGCAGTATTTT,CATRTGVATDTQYF
.,TRBV30,.,TRBJ2-1,TGTGCCTGGAGCAGGTACTACAATGAGCAGTTCTTC,CAWSRYYNEQFF
.,TRBV30,.,TRBJ2-3,TGTGCCTGGTCCCCAGGGGATAGCACAGATACGCAGTATTTT,CAWSPGDSTDTQYF
.,TRBV27,TRBD1,TRBJ2-7,TGTGCCACCCAAGTTTCAGGCAGGGGGCGAAACGAGCAGTACTTC,CATQVSGRGRNEQYF
.,TRBV5-6,TRBD2,TRBJ2-1,TGTGCCAGCAGCTCACAACCGGGACTAGCGGGATTCTTTGAGCAGTTCTTC,CASSSQPGLAGFFEQFF
.,TRBV29-1,.,TRBJ2-1,TGCAGCGTTGTTTTTTTGGATTGGGCCGCGGATGAGCAGTTCTTC,CSVVFLDWAADEQFF
.,TRBV6-5,TRBD2,TRBJ2-1,TGTGCCAGCAGTGGGACTAGCGGGAGGGCCCGGAATAGGTTCTTC,CASSGTSGRARNRFF
once,TRBV21-1,.,TRBJ1-5,TGTGCCAGCACCGTGACCGGGCGGGGCAATCAGCCCCAGCATTTT,CASTVTGRGNQPQHF
.,TRBV23-1,.,TRBJ2-7,TGCGCCAGCAGTCTCCTAACGAAGACAGCCGATTCCTACGAGCAGTACTTC,CASSLLTKTADSYEQYF
.,TRBV6-5,.,TRBJ1-1,TGTGCCAGCAGCCCGCCTGCTGGGGGTCCGGAAGCTTTCTTT,CASSPPAGGPEAFF
.,TRBV5-6,TRBD1,TRBJ2-7,TGTGCCAGCAGCGCAGCACCGGGACAGGGGTTTAGGTACGAGCAGTACTTC,CASSAAPGQGFRYEQYF
.,TRBV28,.,TRBJ2-7,TGTGCCAGCAGTTATCCAGGATCCTTCTCCTACGAGCAGTACTTC,CASSYPGSFSYEQYF
.,TRBV6-1,TRBD1,TRBJ1-2,TGTGCCAGCAGTGGTCGACAGGGGGCCCTCCTAGGTGGCTACACCTTC,CASSGRQGALLGGYTF
.,TRBV28,.,TRBJ1-5,TGTGCCAGCCTAGGAAATCAGCCCCAGCATTTT,CASLGNQPQHF
.,TRBV5-1,TRBD2,TRBJ2-1,TGCGCCAGCAGGTCGGGACTAGCGGGCCTGGCTGATGAGCAGTTCTTC,CASRSGLAGLADEQFF
.,TRBV10-3,.,TRBJ1-5,TGTGCCATCAGTGATACAGTCTTAGGAAATCAGCCCCAGCATTTT,CAISDTVLGNQPQHF
.,TRBV5-1,TRBD1,TRBJ1-5,TGCGCCAGCAGCCCCGGGACAGGGGGCGGTCAGCCCCAGCATTTT,CASSPGTGGGQPQHF